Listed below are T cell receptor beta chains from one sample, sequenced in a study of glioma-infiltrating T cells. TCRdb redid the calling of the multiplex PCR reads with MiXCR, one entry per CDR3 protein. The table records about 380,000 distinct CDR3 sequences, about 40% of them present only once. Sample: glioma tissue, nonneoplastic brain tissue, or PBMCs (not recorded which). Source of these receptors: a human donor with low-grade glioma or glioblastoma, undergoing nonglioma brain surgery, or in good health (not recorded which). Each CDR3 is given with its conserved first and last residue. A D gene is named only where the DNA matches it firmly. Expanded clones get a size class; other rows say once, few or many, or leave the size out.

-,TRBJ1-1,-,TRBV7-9,CASSPGTHTILTEAFF,TGTGCCAGCAGCCCCGGGACACATACCATACTGACTGAAGCTTTCTTT
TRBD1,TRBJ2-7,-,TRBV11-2,CASSFDRGQVYEQYF,TGTGCCAGCAGCTTCGACAGGGGACAGGTCTACGAGCAGTACTTC
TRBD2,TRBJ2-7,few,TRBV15,CATSSARGTSGSYGQYF,TGTGCCACCAGCAGTGCTAGGGGGACTAGCGGATCCTACGGGCAGTACTTC
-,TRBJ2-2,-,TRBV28,CASSFAGAGRLTGELFF,TGTGCCAGCAGTTTCGCGGGCGCGGGGCGGCTCACCGGGGAGCTGTTTTTT
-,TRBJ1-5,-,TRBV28,CASSTLLNQPQHF,TGTGCCAGCAGCACTCTACTGAATCAGCCCCAGCATTTT
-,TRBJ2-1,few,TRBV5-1,CASSLEGGGEQFF,TGCGCCAGCAGCTTGGAGGGAGGAGGTGAGCAGTTCTTC
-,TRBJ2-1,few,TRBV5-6,CASSLWPNEQFF,TGTGCCAGCAGCTTGTGGCCTAATGAGCAGTTCTTC
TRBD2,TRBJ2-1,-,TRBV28,CASITGTSGRRTNEQFF,TGTGCCAGCATCACCGGGACTAGCGGGAGACGTACCAATGAGCAGTTCTTC
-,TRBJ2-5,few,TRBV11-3,CASSFDSLQETQYF,TGTGCCAGCAGTTTCGACAGCCTACAAGAGACCCAGTACTTC
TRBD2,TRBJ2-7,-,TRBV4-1,CASSGGTSGLYEQYF,TGCGCCAGCAGCGGAGGGACTAGCGGGCTCTACGAGCAGTACTTC
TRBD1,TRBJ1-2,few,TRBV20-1,CSARSLGAGGSASHGYTF,TGCAGTGCTAGGAGTTTGGGGGCAGGGGGCTCGGCGTCGCATGGCTACACCTTC
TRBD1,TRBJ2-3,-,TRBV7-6,CASSLRDSWGGTDTQYF,TGTGCCAGCAGTCTCCGGGACAGCTGGGGTGGCACAGATACGCAGTATTTT
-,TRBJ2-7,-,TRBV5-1,CASSLVGVPYEQYF,TGCGCCAGCAGCTTGGTCGGGGTACCCTACGAGCAGTACTTC
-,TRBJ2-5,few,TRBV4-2,CASSQHQGGQETQYF,TGTGCCAGCAGCCAGCATCAGGGAGGACAAGAGACCCAGTACTTC
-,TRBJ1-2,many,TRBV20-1,CSARGRTHFRSTF,TGCAGTGCTAGAGGACGGACACACTTTCGTAGCACCTTC
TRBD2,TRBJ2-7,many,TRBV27,CASSRLAGGPGYEQYF,TGTGCCAGCAGCCGACTAGCGGGAGGGCCTGGGTACGAGCAGTACTTC
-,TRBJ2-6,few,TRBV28,CASMRAGANVLTF,TGTGCCAGCATGAGAGCCGGGGCCAACGTCCTGACTTTC
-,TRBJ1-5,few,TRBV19,CASSPLEGYPNQPQHF,TGTGCCAGTAGTCCCCTCGAGGGGTACCCAAATCAGCCCCAGCATTTT
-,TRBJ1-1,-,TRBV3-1,CASSQDQSLRNTEAFF,TGTGCCAGCAGCCAAGATCAATCCTTAAGGAACACTGAAGCTTTCTTT
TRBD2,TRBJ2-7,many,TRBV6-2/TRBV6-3,CASSPRLAGDGTYEQYF,TGTGCCAGCAGTCCCAGACTAGCGGGAGACGGGACCTACGAGCAGTACTTC
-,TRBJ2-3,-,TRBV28,CASLRWGGTDTQYF,TGTGCCAGTCTACGATGGGGTGGGACAGATACGCAGTATTTT
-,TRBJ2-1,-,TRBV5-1,CASSLGVGGTDYNEQFF,TGCGCCAGCAGCTTAGGGGTCGGAGGGACGGACTACAATGAGCAGTTCTTC
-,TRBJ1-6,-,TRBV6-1,CASSRRPGSFGSPLHF,TGTGCCAGCAGCCGACGGCCAGGGTCTTTCGGTTCACCCCTCCACTTT
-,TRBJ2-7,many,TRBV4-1,CASSLSGGFSYEQYF,TGCGCCAGCAGCCTCTCCGGAGGGTTCTCCTACGAGCAGTACTTC
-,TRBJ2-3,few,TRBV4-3,CASSQAASTDTQYF,TGCGCCAGCAGCCAAGCTGCGAGCACAGATACGCAGTATTTT
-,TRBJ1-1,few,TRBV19,CASTELGGVNTEAFF,TGTGCCAGTACAGAACTAGGGGGAGTGAACACTGAAGCTTTCTTT
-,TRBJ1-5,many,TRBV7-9,CASSLANQPQHF,TGTGCCAGCAGCTTAGCTAATCAGCCCCAGCATTTT
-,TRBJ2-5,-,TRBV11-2,CASSPGGTSAQETQYF,TGTGCCAGCAGCCCCGGGGGCACTAGCGCGCAAGAGACCCAGTACTTC
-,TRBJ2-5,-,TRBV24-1,CAASDPQSGLPEQYF,TGTGCCGCCAGTGACCCGCAATCAGGGTTACCTGAGCAGTACTTC
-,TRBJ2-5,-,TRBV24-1,CATSDPRQTGETQYF,TGTGCCACCAGTGACCCAAGACAAACCGGAGAGACCCAGTACTTC
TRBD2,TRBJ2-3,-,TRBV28,CASSLSGLAGGSTDTRYF,TGTGCCAGCAGTTTATCGGGACTAGCGGGAGGCAGCACAGATACGCGGTATTTT
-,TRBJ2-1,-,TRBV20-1,CSARGHGHNNEQFF,TGCAGTGCTAGAGGTCACGGGCATAACAATGAGCAGTTCTTC
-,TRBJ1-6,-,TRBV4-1,CASSQSPWVNSPLHF,TGCGCCAGCAGCCAATCCCCATGGGTTAATTCACCCCTCCACTTT
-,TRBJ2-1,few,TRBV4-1,CASSPSSPEYNEQFF,TGCGCCAGCAGCCCGAGTTCTCCGGAGTACAATGAGCAGTTCTTC
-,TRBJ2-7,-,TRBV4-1,CASSQTSGFPTNYEQYF,TGCGCCAGCAGCCAAACGTCTGGCTTCCCTACAAACTACGAGCAGTACTTC
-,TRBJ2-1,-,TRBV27,CASSSRPRLATEQFF,TGTGCCAGCAGTTCAAGGCCCCGGCTAGCGACCGAGCAGTTCTTC
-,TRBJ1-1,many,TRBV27,CASSLSAGFTEAFF,TGTGCCAGCAGTTTATCAGCGGGGTTCACTGAAGCTTTCTTT
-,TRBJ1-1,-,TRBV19,CASSMGTRAMNTEAFF,TGTGCCAGTAGTATGGGCACGCGAGCTATGAACACTGAAGCTTTCTTT
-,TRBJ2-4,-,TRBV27,CASSFRRDLKNIQYF,TGTGCCAGCAGTTTCAGAAGGGACCTCAAAAACATTCAGTACTTC
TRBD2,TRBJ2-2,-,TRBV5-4,CASSRGLATNTGELFF,TGTGCCAGCAGCCGGGGACTAGCGACAAACACCGGGGAGCTGTTTTTT
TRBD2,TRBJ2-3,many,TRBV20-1,CSARELAGVGRDTQYF,TGCAGTGCTAGAGAGCTAGCGGGAGTCGGTAGAGATACGCAGTATTTT
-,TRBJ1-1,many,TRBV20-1,CSASLGAGTEAFF,TGCAGTGCTAGTTTGGGGGCTGGCACTGAAGCTTTCTTT
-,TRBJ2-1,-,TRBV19,CASSSIGPYNEQFF,TGTGCCAGTAGTAGCATTGGCCCTTACAATGAGCAGTTCTTC
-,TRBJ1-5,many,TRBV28,CASSLWGSSAQHF,TGTGCCAGCAGTTTATGGGGGAGTTCAGCCCAGCATTTT
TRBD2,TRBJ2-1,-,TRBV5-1,CASSLSSGGEQFF,TGCGCCAGCAGCTTGAGTAGCGGGGGTGAGCAGTTCTTC
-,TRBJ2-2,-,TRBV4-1,CASSTEGGGGNTGELFF,TGCGCCAGCAGCACGGAGGGAGGGGGCGGGAACACCGGGGAGCTGTTTTTT
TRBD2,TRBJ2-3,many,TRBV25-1,CASTGLADLTDTQYF,TGTGCCAGCACCGGACTAGCGGACCTCACAGATACGCAGTATTTT
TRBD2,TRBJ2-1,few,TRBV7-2,CASSSSLASSYNEQFF,TGTGCCAGCAGCTCCTCACTAGCGAGCTCCTACAATGAGCAGTTCTTC
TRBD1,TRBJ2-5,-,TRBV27,CASRTGSQETQYF,TGTGCCAGCAGGACAGGGTCCCAAGAGACCCAGTACTTC
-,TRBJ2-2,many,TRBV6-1,CASSTQGFAGELFF,TGTGCCAGCAGTACCCAGGGATTTGCCGGGGAGCTGTTTTTT
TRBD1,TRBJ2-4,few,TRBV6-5,CASSYAQGVSKNIQYF,TGTGCCAGCAGTTACGCCCAGGGGGTGAGCAAAAACATTCAGTACTTC
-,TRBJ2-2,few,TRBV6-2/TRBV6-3,CASSYSRGTGELFF,TGTGCCAGCAGTTACTCGAGAGGGACCGGGGAGCTGTTTTTT
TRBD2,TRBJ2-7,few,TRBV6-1,CASSEPSGDPVYEQYF,TGTGCCAGCAGTGAACCTAGCGGGGATCCTGTCTACGAGCAGTACTTC
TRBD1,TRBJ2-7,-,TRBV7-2,CASSLGGQALYEQYF,TGTGCCAGCAGCTTAGGGGGACAGGCGCTCTACGAGCAGTACTTC
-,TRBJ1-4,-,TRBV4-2,CASSQDSGEKLFF,TGTGCCAGCAGCCAAGATAGCGGGGAAAAACTGTTTTTT